This TCR beta chain appears in the sequencing data of a study of beta chain features in type 1 diabetes. Study-wide results and caveats: A pattern of fewer insertions and more deletions at VDJ junctions was seen in type 1 diabetes patients.

The trim removed 0 bases at V and 2 bases at J, leaving 6 bases unmatched. The CDR3 loop spans 16 amino acids. Germline V lookup: CDR1 SGHRS, CDR2 YFSETQ. This clone has just a few counts. Its target is unknown. cDNA synthesis used the whole RNA isolate, giving expressed TCRB sequences. For naive, central memory and regulatory T cell samples, reads averaged roughly 4 million. Using immunoSEQ multiplex PCR, the repertoire was profiled, and TCRdb retains in-frame clones only, with some absent. There are 430,000 or so clones in the sample; about 10% occur only once, and roughly 0.046% lies in the top ten.

This clonotype originated in a woman under 30 in good health. What was sequenced was naive CD4+ T cells from blood. The chain is built from TRBV5-1 and TRBJ2-3, with 7 bases identical to TRBD1. CDR3 bases: TGCGCCAGCAGCTTGGTAAACAGGGGAATCACAGATACGCAGTATTTT. This sequence encodes CASSLVNRGITDTQYF. The full variable domain, with the rest looked up from reference TRBV5-1 and TRBJ2-3, is KAGVTQTPRYLIKTRGQQVTLSCSPISGHRSVSWYQQTPGQGLQFLFEYFSETQRNKGNFPGRFSGRQFSNSRSEMNVSTLELGDSALYLCASSLVNRGITDTQYFGPGTRLTVL.